The 27 T cell receptor beta chains below were found in one sample sequenced in a study. One entry per CDR3 protein, called by TCRdb with MiXCR from the RT-PCR reads. The sample records about 680,000 distinct CDR3 sequences, 14% being singletons. The sequencing sample was made of memory CD4+ T cells from blood. These receptors were taken from a female donor in good health, serving as a healthy control.

The chain employs TRBV30 and TRBJ1-2, with D unresolved. CDR3 length: 11 residues. Trimming cost V 2 bases and J 8 bases, with 9 bases left between them. The germline CDR1 and CDR2 sequences are GTSNPN and SVGIG (reference sequence). CDR3 coding DNA: TGTGCCTGGAGTAGGGAACGGGGCTACACCTTC. This sequence encodes CAWSRERGYTF. The complete variable domain, with remaining parts taken from reference TRBV30 and TRBJ1-2, reads SQTIHQWPATLVQPVGSPLSLECTVEGTSNPNLYWYRQAAGRGLQLLFYSVGIGQISSEVPQNLSASRPQDRQFILSSKKLLLSDSGFYLCAWSRERGYTFGSGTRLTVV.

In its sample, this clonotype was seen many times. The rearrangement uses TRBV29-1 and TRBJ2-6; D is unresolved. The germline V gene has CDR1 SQVTM and CDR2 ANQGSEA. The CDR3 totals 12 residues. Trimming removed 6 bases from V and 4 bases from J, with 7 bases in between. CDR3 residues: CSVGDGANVLTF. As DNA, the CDR3 is TGCAGCGTCGGAGACGGGGCCAACGTCCTGACTTTC. Together with reference TRBV29-1 and TRBJ2-6, the CDR3 gives the full variable domain: SAVISQKPSRDICQRGTSLTIQCQVDSQVTMMFWYRQQPGQSLTLIATANQGSEATYESGFVIDKFPISRPNLTFSTLTVSNMSPEDSSIYLCSVGDGANVLTFGAGSRLTVL.

The CDR3 nucleotides read TGCGCCAGCAGTGGAGGGACGGCCGAATCCTACGAGCAGTACTTC. This sequence encodes CASSGGTAESYEQYF. V and J are TRBV5-1 and TRBJ2-7; D perhaps matches TRBD2 (6 bases). Germline V gives CDR1 SGHRS, CDR2 YFSETQ. This CDR3 has 15 amino acids. Between the trimmed V and J ends, which lost 5 bases and 1 base, there was a span of 16 bases. Together with reference TRBV5-1 and TRBJ2-7, the CDR3 gives the full variable domain: KAGVTQTPRYLIKTRGQQVTLSCSPISGHRSVSWYQQTPGQGLQFLFEYFSETQRNKGNFPGRFSGRQFSNSRSEMNVSTLELGDSALYLCASSGGTAESYEQYFGPGTRLTVT.

The chain carries TRBV9 and TRBJ1-3; D gene uncertain. This CDR3 has 15 amino acids. Germline CDR1 and CDR2: SGDLS and YYNGEE. Trimming removed 4 bases from V and 0 bases from J, with 11 bases in between. CDR3 region: CASSRNPDSGNTIYF. DNA for the CDR3: TGTGCCAGCAGCCGAAACCCTGACTCTGGAAACACCATATATTTT.

The J gene is TRBJ2-5, the V gene TRBV24-1; 7 positions match TRBD1. The ends lost 4 bases at V and 2 bases at J; junction bases unmatched: 12. From germline, CDR1 is KGHDR and CDR2 SFDVKD. The CDR3 loop spans 17 amino acids. This chain's CDR3 is CATSDFTGVAGQETQYF. CDR3 coding DNA: TGTGCCACCAGTGACTTTACAGGGGTCGCTGGTCAAGAGACCCAGTACTTC.

This clonotype has at least ten counts. The V gene is TRBV10-3, the J gene TRBJ2-7, with D perhaps matching TRBD2 (5 bases). From germline, CDR1 is ENHRY and CDR2 SYGVKD. This CDR3 contains 16 residues. The V end was cut by 3 bases, the J end by 2 bases, with 17 bases between. The chain's CDR3 is CAISDPLRGLTYEQYF. The CDR3, as DNA: TGTGCCATCAGTGATCCCCTCCGCGGGCTTACCTACGAGCAGTACTTC.

This clonotype has more than one count but fewer than ten. CDR3 sequence reads: CASSPDPIGGYTF. The CDR3 bases are TGTGCCAGCAGCCCGGATCCGATCGGTGGCTACACCTTC. This chain links TRBV11-2 with TRBJ1-2; D is ambiguous. Trimming removed 5 bases from V and 7 bases from J, with 14 bases in between. The CDR3 runs 13 residues. CDR1 is SGHAT, CDR2 FQNNGV, per germline.

This clonotype was picked up a small number of times. This chain uses TRBV27 with TRBJ2-1; D possibly corresponds to TRBD1 (5 bases). Germline lookup yields CDR1 MNHEY and CDR2 SMNVEV (reference sequence). The CDR3 is 15 residues long. Trimming stripped 7 bases from V and 9 bases from J, with 22 bases between. Written as DNA, the CDR3 is TGTGCCAGCACCTCAGGGTCGTTAGGTGGCGGTGAGCAGTTCTTC. This sequence encodes CASTSGSLGGGEQFF.

The J gene is TRBJ2-5, the V gene TRBV7-3, with D perhaps being TRBD1 or TRBD2 (5 bases each). V was pared by 5 bases and J by 0 bases, with 7 bases between. Germline V lookup: CDR1 SGHTA, CDR2 FQGTGA. The CDR3 is 13 residues long. The CDR3 spells CASSRGHQETQYF. CDR3 bases: TGTGCCAGCAGCCGGGGACACCAAGAGACCCAGTACTTC.

This clonotype was seen a handful of times. V is TRBV11-2 and J is TRBJ1-3, with 8 positions matching TRBD1. The CDR3 is made up of 16 amino acids. Germline lookup yields CDR1 SGHAT and CDR2 FQNNGV. V was pared by 5 bases and J by 1 base, with 7 bases of the junction left unmatched. The CDR3 here is CASSPRTGMSGNTIYF. The CDR3 DNA reads as TGTGCCAGCAGCCCCCGGACAGGGATGTCTGGAAACACCATATATTTT.

The V gene is TRBV3-1, the J gene TRBJ2-2, with 12 bases that match TRBD2. V shed 5 bases, J shed 7 bases, and the junction held 8 bases outside the gene matches. CDR1 is LGHDT, CDR2 YNNKEL, per germline (reference sequence). The CDR3 runs 16 residues. Written as DNA, the CDR3 is TGTGCCAGCAGCTGGCGGACTAGCGGGATCGGCGGGGAGCTGTTTTTT. Its protein product is CASSWRTSGIGGELFF. The full variable domain, with the rest looked up from reference TRBV3-1 and TRBJ2-2, is DTAVSQTPKYLVTQMGNDKSIKCEQNLGHDTMYWYKQDSKKFLKIMFSYNNKELIINETVPNRFSPKSPDKAHLNLHINSLELGDSAVYFCASSWRTSGIGGELFFGEGSRLTVL.

The chain links TRBV4-2 to TRBJ1-1; 7 nucleotides align to TRBD1. The CDR3 spans 16 residues. Germline lookup yields CDR1 LGHNA and CDR2 YNFKEQ. Trimming cost V 1 base and J 6 bases; bases outside gene matches: 11. CDR3 region: CASSQAETKGAPEAFF. In nucleotides, the CDR3 is TGTGCCAGCAGCCAAGCCGAAACGAAGGGGGCGCCTGAAGCTTTCTTT.

In this sample, this clonotype turned up a few times. The rearrangement uses TRBV10-3 and TRBJ2-3, with a weak D call TRBD1 (6 bases). The CDR3 spans 16 residues. V lost 5 bases to trimming and J lost 4 bases, with 19 bases between them. In germline, CDR1 is ENHRY, CDR2 SYGVKD. The DNA for the CDR3 is TGTGCCATCAGTCTAAGTAACAGGGCAGAGGCAGATACGCAGTATTTT. Translation gives CAISLSNRAEADTQYF.

The rearrangement joins TRBV12-3 or TRBV12-4 to TRBJ1-2; D may be TRBD1 (5 bases). The CDR3 is 15 amino acids. V was cut by 1 base and J by 2 bases, with 11 bases left in between. CDR3: CASSLGAGLNYGYTF. For the CDR3, the DNA is TGTGCCAGCAGTTTAGGCGCAGGGTTAAACTATGGCTACACCTTC.

This chain joins TRBV6-1 and TRBJ2-7, with 15 positions matching TRBD2. J lost 3 bases, V lost 5 bases, and 2 bases had no gene match. The CDR3 length is 15 residues. The germline gives CDR1 MNHNS, CDR2 SASEGT. The chain's CDR3 is CASSKGLAGGYEQYF. DNA for the CDR3: TGTGCCAGCAGTAAGGGACTAGCGGGGGGCTACGAGCAGTACTTC.

The V gene is TRBV19, the J gene TRBJ2-3, with 7 bases lining up with TRBD2. CDR1 and CDR2 from the germline V gene are LNHDA and SQIVND (reference sequence). The CDR3 sequence is 15 residues long. V shed 4 bases, J shed 0 bases, and the junction held 4 bases outside the gene matches. The CDR3 nucleotides are TGTGCCAGTAGTACGGTTAGCGGGAGCACAGATACGCAGTATTTT. This codes for CASSTVSGSTDTQYF.

CDR3 DNA sequence: TGTGCCAGCAGCGAGAGACAGTACAATGAGCAGTTCTTC. Translating it yields CASSERQYNEQFF. This chain links TRBV7-8 with TRBJ2-1, with D perhaps TRBD1 (5 bases). There are 13 residues in the CDR3. Germline loops: CDR1 SGHVS, CDR2 FQNEAQ. The ends were cut back, 5 bases at V and 4 bases at J, with 9 bases in the middle.

Only a few counts were recorded for this clonotype. V is TRBV5-1 and J is TRBJ1-4; TRBD1 matches at 9 bases. CDR1 and CDR2 (germline): SGHRS, YFSETQ. J lost 7 bases, V lost 0 bases, and 4 bases had no gene match. The CDR3 is 15 amino acids. CDR3 protein: CASSLASDRGEKLFF. For the CDR3, the DNA is TGCGCCAGCAGCTTGGCGTCGGACAGGGGTGAAAAACTGTTTTTT.

This chain joins TRBV5-1 and TRBJ2-5; D is perhaps TRBD2 (6 bases). Deletions cut 3 bases from V and 1 base from J, with 13 bases between. CDR1 and CDR2 from the germline V gene are SGHRS and YFSETQ. The CDR3 is 15 residues long. CDR3 residues: CASSSFGTLQETQYF. CDR3 coding DNA: TGCGCCAGCAGCTCCTTCGGGACTCTCCAAGAGACCCAGTACTTC.

This clonotype was observed many times. The chain couples TRBV20-1 to TRBJ1-3; tentative D call: TRBD1 (5 bases). This CDR3 spans 14 amino acids. The germline V gene encodes CDR1 DFQATT and CDR2 SNEGSKA (reference sequence). V dropped 3 bases and J dropped 2 bases, with 11 bases sitting between them. The CDR3 sequence: CSASPLTAGNTIYF. In DNA, the CDR3 is TGCAGTGCTAGTCCGTTGACAGCTGGAAACACCATATATTTT.

This clonotype was seen more than once but under ten times. The chain employs TRBV27 and TRBJ2-7; D gene uncertain. The CDR3 totals 13 residues. The V end was cut by 10 bases, the J end by 3 bases, with 16 bases between. Germline CDR1 reads MNHEY; CDR2 reads SMNVEV (reference sequence). Written as DNA, the CDR3 is TGTGCCACCAAAGGTACCGCTAACTACGAGCAGTACTTC. Translated: CATKGTANYEQYF.

This clonotype occurred once. This chain links TRBV21-1 with TRBJ2-1; the table names TRBD2, a call not compared with the DNA. TRBV21-1 is an annotated pseudogene. The CDR3 is 17 amino acids. CDR3 bases: TGTGCCAGCAGCACCCGGGACTACCGTCCGCGATACAATGAGCAGTTCTTC. Residues: CASSTRDYRPRYNEQFF.

The chain joins TRBV2 to TRBJ1-1, with 7 bases matching TRBD1. Germline V gene data show CDR1 as SNHLY and CDR2 as FYNNEI. The trim removed 6 bases at V and 7 bases at J, leaving 8 bases unmatched. The CDR3 is made up of 13 amino acids. In DNA form, the CDR3 reads TGTGCCAGCAGACAGGGGACATTGCTTGAAGCTTTCTTT. Translating gives CASRQGTLLEAFF.

The rearrangement links TRBV7-3 to TRBJ2-7; D is unclear. Trimming removed 0 bases from V and 0 bases from J, with 9 bases in between. The CDR3 is 15 residues long. Germline values: CDR1 SGHTA, CDR2 FQGTGA. The CDR3 nucleotides are TGTGCCAGCAGCTTAACGCCCCCGAGCTCCTACGAGCAGTACTTC. The encoded protein is CASSLTPPSSYEQYF.

V is TRBV19 and J is TRBJ2-1; D is ambiguous. Germline CDR1 LNHDA, CDR2 SQIVND (reference sequence). The ends were cut back, 3 bases at V and 0 bases at J, with 9 bases in the middle. This CDR3 is built from 15 residues. CDR3 sequence: CASSISKSSYNEQFF. The DNA of the CDR3 is TGTGCCAGTAGTATTAGCAAGAGCTCCTACAATGAGCAGTTCTTC.

This clonotype came up a few times. This chain uses TRBV12-3 or TRBV12-4 with TRBJ2-7; 14 bases are shared with TRBD2. The ends lost 5 bases at V and 3 bases at J; junction bases unmatched: 15. The length of the CDR3 is 19 residues. The CDR3 DNA reads TGTGCCAGCAGTCCGGACAGGCCGGGACTAGCGGGAGAGGTCTACGAGCAGTACTTC. The encoded protein is CASSPDRPGLAGEVYEQYF.

V usage is TRBV13 and J usage is TRBJ2-6, with a tentative D call TRBD1 (5 bases). Germline CDR1 reads PRHDT; CDR2 reads FYEKMQ (reference sequence). Trimming pared 0 bases from V and 1 base from J, leaving 7 bases between. CDR3 length equals 16 residues. In DNA form, the CDR3 reads TGTGCCAGCAGCTTAGGGGCAGGGTCTGGGGCCAACGTCCTGACTTTC. Its protein product is CASSLGAGSGANVLTF.